Presented here are 30 T cell receptor beta chains from one specimen sequenced in a study of STAT5B mutations in CD4+ large granular lymphocyte leukemia. Data came from immunoSEQ multiplex PCR; TCRdb stores just in-frame clones and leaves some out. The table records around 33,000 clones, about 91% of them present only once. The sequenced sample was CD4+ T cells from blood buffy coats. Receptors were obtained from a human donor in good health.

The chain recombines TRBV28 with TRBJ1-5; D gene uncertain. V lost 6 bases, J lost 5 bases, and 14 bases lay in between. Germline V gene sequence: CDR1 MDHEN, CDR2 SYDVKM. CDR3 length: 14 amino acids. In DNA form, the CDR3 reads TGTGCCAGCAGCCTAAAGAGGTCAGATCAGCCCCAGCATTTT. Translated: CASSLKRSDQPQHF.

This rearrangement joins TRBV19 to TRBJ2-3, with TRBD2 matching over 12 bases. Germline CDR1 and CDR2: LNHDA and SQIVND (reference sequence). Trimming took 7 bases from V and 1 from J; bases not matched to a gene: 9. CDR3 length: 17 amino acids. The DNA of the CDR3 is TGTGCCAGTAATCCATTCTGGACTAGCGGGGGCACAGATACGCAGTATTTT. This sequence encodes CASNPFWTSGGTDTQYF.

This clone was detected only a few times. The chain carries TRBV19 and TRBJ1-5; D is uncertain. Per germline, CDR1 LNHDA and CDR2 SQIVND (reference sequence). The CDR3 runs 14 residues. V dropped 10 bases and J dropped 5 bases, with 18 bases sitting between them. The chain's CDR3 is CATALVGWDQPQHF. CDR3 nucleotide sequence: TGTGCCACCGCGTTAGTGGGGTGGGATCAGCCCCAGCATTTT.

This chain connects TRBV2 to TRBJ1-2, with D possibly matching TRBD1 (6 bases). Germline loops: CDR1 SNHLY, CDR2 FYNNEI. V gave up 5 bases and J gave up 2 bases, with 15 bases separating them. This CDR3 region has 15 residues. In DNA, the CDR3 is TGTGCCAGCAGTAAAAACAGGGCCCTGAACTATGGCTACACCTTC. Its protein is CASSKNRALNYGYTF. Combining the CDR3 with reference TRBV2 and TRBJ1-2 gives the whole variable domain EPEVTQTPSHQVTQMGQEVILRCVPISNHLYFYWYRQILGQKVEFLVSFYNNEISEKSEIFDDQFSVERPDGSNFTLKIRSTKLEDSAMYFCASSKNRALNYGYTFGSGTRLTVV.

V and J are TRBV5-1 and TRBJ2-1, with no clear D. The CDR3 runs to 13 residues. CDR1 is SGHRS, CDR2 YFSETQ, per germline. Trimming removed 0 bases from V and 10 bases from J, with 11 bases in between. CDR3 DNA: TGCGCCAGCAGCTTGGATTCTTCTGAGGAGCAGTTCTTC. Encoded protein: CASSLDSSEEQFF.

This chain connects TRBV7-2 to TRBJ2-7; D is unresolved. The CDR3 is made up of 15 amino acids. CDR1 and CDR2 from the germline V gene are SGHTA and FQGNSA. Deletions cut 6 bases from V and 0 bases from J, with 15 bases between. CDR3 DNA: TGTGCCAGCAGTACATCACTTGGGTTCTCCTACGAGCAGTACTTC. This encodes CASSTSLGFSYEQYF.

The rearrangement joins TRBV9 to TRBJ2-1; 11 bases line up with TRBD2. Germline values: CDR1 SGDLS, CDR2 YYNGEE. V trimming: 6 bases; J trimming: 1 base; junction bases outside the gene matches: 21. The CDR3 is 21 amino acids. CDR3 in DNA: TGTGCCAGCACCGGTTCCCGGCTAGCGGGAGGCCCGTCATGGTCCTACAATGAGCAGTTCTTC. Translated, it gives CASTGSRLAGGPSWSYNEQFF.

V and J are TRBV9 and TRBJ2-5; D possibly corresponds to TRBD2 (6 bases). The ends were cut back, 3 bases at V and 11 bases at J, with 20 bases in the middle. In germline, CDR1 is SGDLS, CDR2 YYNGEE. The CDR3 spans 14 residues. This CDR3 reads CASSGLESGAKQYF. In DNA, the CDR3 is TGTGCCAGCAGCGGTCTCGAGTCGGGAGCCAAGCAGTACTTC.

The rearrangement joins TRBV5-4 to TRBJ2-7; 7 nucleotides align to TRBD2. The germline gives CDR1 SGHNT, CDR2 YYREEE (reference sequence). This CDR3 region has 14 residues. With V trimmed by 4 bases and J by 3 bases, 7 bases remained unmatched. CDR3 residues: CASSTPTSSYEQYF. As DNA, the CDR3 is TGTGCCAGCAGCACTCCGACTAGCAGCTACGAGCAGTACTTC. Full variable domain (rest looked up from reference TRBV5-4 and TRBJ2-7): ETGVTQSPTHLIKTRGQQVTLRCSSQSGHNTVSWYQQALGQGPQFIFQYYREEENGRGNFPPRFSGLQFPNYSSELNVNALELDDSALYLCASSTPTSSYEQYFGPGTRLTVT.

V usage is TRBV27 and J usage is TRBJ2-1, with D tentatively TRBD1 or TRBD2 (5 bases each). This CDR3 spans 13 amino acids. From germline, CDR1 is MNHEY and CDR2 SMNVEV (reference sequence). The V and J ends lost 5 bases and 9 bases respectively, with 14 bases between them. The chain's CDR3 is CASSPPWGFEQFF. The DNA for the CDR3 is TGTGCCAGCAGTCCACCGTGGGGGTTTGAGCAGTTCTTC.

The chain uses TRBV29-1 and TRBJ1-1, with a weak D call TRBD1 (5 bases). Germline V gene sequence: CDR1 SQVTM, CDR2 ANQGSEA. V lost 5 bases and J 7 bases, leaving 20 bases between the germline ends. This CDR3 comprises 14 residues. DNA of the CDR3: TGCAGCGTTCACACATACAGGCGAACGGGTGAAGCTTTCTTT. This sequence encodes CSVHTYRRTGEAFF.

The J gene is TRBJ1-1, the V gene TRBV11-2; D is ambiguous. CDR3 length: 14 residues. V was trimmed by 4 bases and J by 2 bases, leaving 11 bases between them. In germline, CDR1 is SGHAT, CDR2 FQNNGV. CDR3 nucleotides: TGTGCCAGCAGCTCCTCGGACGGCAACACTGAAGCTTTCTTT. Amino acids: CASSSSDGNTEAFF.

This clone was seen once. V is TRBV7-2 and J is TRBJ2-1; TRBD2 matches at 13 bases. After removal of 5 bases from V and 9 bases from J, the junction contained 10 bases not matched to a gene. CDR1 and CDR2 (germline): SGHTA, FQGNSA. This CDR3 comprises 16 residues. CDR3 in amino acids: CASSGGGLAGIGEQFF. CDR3 coding DNA: TGTGCCAGCAGCGGGGGGGGACTAGCGGGGATCGGTGAGCAGTTCTTC.

The chain carries TRBV6-6 and TRBJ2-3; D unresolved. Trimming pared 7 bases from V and 2 bases from J, leaving 13 bases between. There are 14 residues in the CDR3. The germline CDR1 and CDR2 sequences are MNHNY and SVGAGI (reference sequence). The CDR3 sequence: CASMASHVTDTQYF. CDR3 coding DNA: TGTGCCAGCATGGCCAGCCACGTCACAGATACGCAGTATTTT.

The rearrangement joins TRBV7-8 to TRBJ2-3; D not resolved. V was shortened by 5 bases and J by 6 bases, with 9 bases between the two germline ends. From germline, CDR1 is SGHVS and CDR2 FQNEAQ. CDR3 length equals 12 residues. CDR3 in DNA: TGTGCCAGCAGCCCTGTTGCGGATACGCAGTATTTT. Its translation: CASSPVADTQYF.

This chain joins TRBV13 and TRBJ2-7, with 7 bases identical to TRBD1. Germline V lookup: CDR1 PRHDT, CDR2 FYEKMQ (reference sequence). CDR3 size: 15 residues. J was trimmed by 0 bases and V by 3 bases; bases with no gene match: 5. This CDR3 reads CASSLTGSYSYEQYF. Here the CDR3 DNA reads TGTGCCAGCAGCTTGACAGGGTCTTACTCCTACGAGCAGTACTTC.

This chain connects TRBV5-1 to TRBJ1-2; perhaps TRBD1 as D (5 bases). Per germline, CDR1 SGHRS and CDR2 YFSETQ. V was trimmed by 3 bases and J by 8 bases, leaving 17 bases between them. The CDR3 is 14 amino acids. The CDR3 sequence: CASSSNIGVEGYTF. The CDR3 nucleotides read TGCGCCAGCAGCTCCAATATAGGGGTAGAGGGCTACACCTTC.

This chain links TRBV2 with TRBJ2-2; D tentatively reads TRBD1 or TRBD2 (6 bases each). V lost 1 base and J lost 4, with 19 bases in between. Germline values: CDR1 SNHLY, CDR2 FYNNEI. This CDR3 is built from 18 residues. The CDR3 nucleotides are TGTGCCAGCAGTGAAGGAGTACTGAGGGGGGAAGGCACCGGGGAGCTGTTTTTT. It specifies CASSEGVLRGEGTGELFF.

As DNA, the CDR3 is TGTGCTAGTGGGCTAGGGACTAGCGGGAGCCCCACAGATACGCAGTATTTT. Its translation: CASGLGTSGSPTDTQYF. The V and J genes are TRBV12-5 and TRBJ2-3, with TRBD2 identical over 14 bases. This CDR3 is built from 17 residues. Germline CDR1 and CDR2: LGHNT and FRNRAP. Trimming at V came to 6 bases and at J to 2 bases, leaving 7 bases not matched to a gene. Variable domain in full (rest from reference TRBV12-5 and TRBJ2-3): DARVTQTPRHKVTEMGQEVTMRCQPILGHNTVFWYRQTMMQGLELLAYFRNRAPLDDSGMPKDRFSAEMPDATLATLKIQPSEPRDSAVYFCASGLGTSGSPTDTQYFGPGTRLTVL.

CDR3 protein: CASSLQGLTGNTIYF. CDR3 DNA: TGCGCCAGCAGCTTGCAGGGACTGACTGGAAACACCATATATTTT. The rearrangement uses TRBV5-1 and TRBJ1-3, with a possible D match to TRBD1 (5 bases). Germline loops: CDR1 SGHRS, CDR2 YFSETQ. Trimming removed 1 base from V and 2 bases from J, with 10 bases in between. The CDR3 runs 15 residues.

This rearrangement joins TRBV9 to TRBJ2-5; D gene uncertain. There are 10 residues in the CDR3. Germline V gives CDR1 SGDLS, CDR2 YYNGEE. V lost 7 bases and J 5 bases, leaving 6 bases between the germline ends. DNA of the CDR3: TGTGCCAGCGGATATGAGACCCAGTACTTC. Its protein is CASGYETQYF.

The chain uses TRBV11-2 and TRBJ2-2, with 8 bases fitting TRBD2. The CDR3 loop spans 17 amino acids. Losses at the gene ends were 5 bases for V and 5 bases for J; bases not matched to a gene: 13. The germline gives CDR1 SGHAT, CDR2 FQNNGV. The CDR3 protein is CASSQAPSGGPTGELFF. The CDR3 coding sequence is TGTGCCAGCAGCCAGGCGCCCAGCGGGGGACCGACCGGGGAGCTGTTTTTT.

The CDR3 DNA follows: TGTGCCAGCAGCTCTGGGGCGAAGACCCAGTACTTC. It is translated as CASSSGAKTQYF. The chain employs TRBV7-2 and TRBJ2-5, with D maybe TRBD1 (5 bases). The CDR3 has 12 amino acids. CDR1 and CDR2 (germline): SGHTA, FQGNSA. Trimming stripped 4 bases from V and 6 bases from J, with 9 bases between.

The J gene is TRBJ1-2, the V gene TRBV19; D call uncertain. This CDR3 spans 16 amino acids. V dropped 7 bases and J dropped 4 bases, with 22 bases sitting between them. The V gene's germline CDR1 is LNHDA and CDR2 SQIVND (reference sequence). For the CDR3, the DNA is TGTGCCAGTAAATTGGAGGGATCCCGGATAGGCTATGGCTACACCTTC. Protein product: CASKLEGSRIGYGYTF.

The chain uses TRBV19 and TRBJ2-6, with D hard to call. V lost 7 bases, J lost 4 bases, and 20 bases lay in between. The germline CDR1 and CDR2 sequences are LNHDA and SQIVND (reference sequence). The CDR3 runs 17 residues. CDR3 nucleotide sequence: TGTGCCAGTAAGTTTCGGACCAGTCGGACGGGGGCCAACGTCCTGACTTTC. It yields the protein CASKFRTSRTGANVLTF.

V gene TRBV28 combines with J gene TRBJ2-2, with unresolved D. Trimming pared 7 bases from V and 1 base from J, leaving 7 bases between. Germline V gives CDR1 MDHEN, CDR2 SYDVKM. This CDR3 has 13 amino acids. Here the CDR3 reads CASTVLNTGELFF. Written as DNA, the CDR3 is TGTGCCAGCACCGTATTGAACACCGGGGAGCTGTTTTTT.

This rearrangement joins TRBV7-6 to TRBJ2-5, with 7 positions matching TRBD1. CDR1 and CDR2 (germline): SGHVS, FNYEAQ. This CDR3 has 12 residues. V trimming: 5 bases; J trimming: 4 bases; junction bases outside the gene matches: 1. The chain's CDR3 is CASSRQGETQYF. CDR3 nucleotides: TGTGCCAGCAGCCGACAGGGAGAGACCCAGTACTTC.

The chain combines TRBV11-3 with TRBJ1-4, with D unresolved. CDR1 and CDR2 (germline): SGHNT, YENEEA. CDR3 size: 14 residues. The V and J ends lost 6 bases and 0 bases respectively, with 8 bases between them. This CDR3 is CASSFQATNEKLFF. DNA for the CDR3: TGTGCCAGCAGTTTTCAGGCAACTAATGAAAAACTGTTTTTT.

The chain recombines TRBV9 with TRBJ1-3; 8 bases fit TRBD1. V dropped 1 base and J dropped 0; count of bases not matched to a gene: 15. Germline CDR1 reads SGDLS; CDR2 reads YYNGEE. This CDR3 contains 20 residues. The CDR3 protein is CASSVSGRTGGVFSGNTIYF. CDR3 bases: TGTGCCAGCAGCGTAAGCGGACGAACAGGGGGGGTTTTCTCTGGAAACACCATATATTTT.

CDR3 sequence reads: CASSLATGRAYNEQFF. The CDR3 DNA reads TGTGCCAGCAGCTTGGCTACGGGGCGGGCCTACAATGAGCAGTTCTTC. The J gene is TRBJ2-1, the V gene TRBV5-5; D may correspond to TRBD1 or TRBD2 (5 bases each). CDR1 and CDR2 (germline): SGHKS, YYEKEE (reference sequence). The CDR3 spans 16 residues. V was cut by 0 bases and J by 2 bases, with 12 bases left in between.